This TCR beta chain appears in the sequencing data of a study of cytomegalovirus exposure and HLA in healthy donors. For the study at large: It was reported in a later analysis that the same platform had been used for the 120 validation repertoires as for the 666 first-cohort repertoires.

For this clone: As yet, its antigen is unknown. The junction departs from germline at one end; a sequencing error may be responsible.

Germline loops: CDR1 MNHNS, CDR2 SASEGT. The CDR3 is 14 residues long. The assay was immunoSEQ multiplex PCR, and TCRdb's table has in-frame clones only and misses some. The table includes approximately 200,000 clones, about 86% detected once. Study findings and constraints: The dataset shows that most TCR sequences were rare, while some public TCRs occurred in many donors. It was 150 to 200 TCR beta chains that were listed as cytomegalovirus-associated. According to a subsequent analysis, TCR clusters identified in the first cohort showed a tendency to co-occur across the approximately 120 validation repertoires.

The sample taken for sequencing was PBMCs. This sequence originates from a woman under 30 in good health and CMV-seronegative. The chain combines TRBV6-1 with TRBJ2-1; 11 bases line up with TRBD2. The CDR3, as DNA: TGTGCCTGCAGAGGGACTAGCGGTTACAATGAGCAGTTCTTC. Amino acid sequence: CACRGTSGYNEQFF.